What follows is one T cell receptor (beta chain) and its context. Its antigen is unknown. A CD45RA-negative memory subset and a CD45RA+ naive subset were separated from the CD4+ cells. The authors ran the assay at deep level. Using immunoSEQ multiplex PCR, the repertoire was profiled, and TCRdb retains in-frame clones only, with some absent. The sample consists of approximately 1,500,000 clones, around 98% of them appearing once. These data are taken from a study of shared clonotypes between healthy human individuals. Overall study findings and caveats: It was the non-shared clonotypes that had lower generation probabilities than clonotypes shared by all four donors. What naive subsets generally showed was a larger estimated richness than memory subsets showed.

CDR3 size: 13 residues. Trimming took off 0 bases at V and 4 bases at J, with 4 bases between the two ends. Germline V gene sequence: CDR1 MGHRA, CDR2 YSYEKL. The clonotype comes from a man under 40 in good health. Sequencing was carried out using naive CD4+ T cells sorted from blood. Subset of the sample: CD45RA+ positively selected. V is TRBV4-1 and J is TRBJ1-5; no reliable D call. CDR3 bases: TGCGCCAGCAGCCAAGATTGGAATCAGCCCCAGCATTTT. Protein product: CASSQDWNQPQHF.